The next 17 T cell receptor beta chains were all read from a single sample in a study of cytomegalovirus exposure and HLA in healthy donors. It was with 60 Vbeta and 13 Jbeta primers that the PCR ran. Assay used: immunoSEQ multiplex PCR; TCRdb lists only in-frame clones, some missing. The sample holds approximately 110,000 clones, roughly 15% seen once. What was sequenced was PBMCs. These receptors were taken from a woman in her late teens or twenties in good health and CMV-seronegative.

V usage is TRBV30 and J usage is TRBJ1-3; D remains ambiguous. Trimming shortened V by 4 bases and J by 2 bases, and 15 bases separated the two germline ends. The germline V gene has CDR1 GTSNPN and CDR2 SVGIG (reference sequence). The CDR3 extends over 15 amino acids. CDR3 region: CAWTLTPVAGNTIYF. As DNA, the CDR3 is TGTGCCTGGACTCTAACCCCTGTGGCTGGAAACACCATATATTTT.

The chain recombines TRBV25-1 with TRBJ1-1, with 7 bases lining up with TRBD1. Germline trimming cut 5 bases from V and 1 base from J; bases unmatched to any gene: 7. In germline, CDR1 is MGHDK, CDR2 SYGVNS. There are 15 residues in the CDR3. CDR3 coding DNA: TGTGCCAGCAGTCCCCTGACAGGGCAGAACACTGAAGCTTTCTTT. Its protein product is CASSPLTGQNTEAFF.

The table lists this clone with a few counts. The chain couples TRBV10-3 to TRBJ2-7; D gene ambiguous. V lost 2 bases, J lost 4 bases, and 6 bases lay in between. Germline CDR1 is ENHRY and CDR2 is SYGVKD. CDR3 size: 12 residues. CDR3 region: CAISEAIYEQYF. The CDR3, as DNA: TGTGCCATCAGTGAGGCTATTTACGAGCAGTACTTC.

The chain employs TRBV25-1 and TRBJ1-2, with D possibly being TRBD1 (6 bases). V was cut by 0 bases and J by 7 bases, with 18 bases left in between. Germline V gene sequence: CDR1 MGHDK, CDR2 SYGVNS. The CDR3 has 16 amino acids. The CDR3 coding sequence is TGTGCCAGCAGTGAATATCCTCGAACAGGGCTGGGTGGCTACACCTTC. Protein sequence: CASSEYPRTGLGGYTF.

This clone turned up a few times. V and J are TRBV25-1 and TRBJ2-1; 10 bases fit TRBD2. There are 13 residues in the CDR3. CDR1 is MGHDK and CDR2 is SYGVNS in the germline V gene. Trimming cost V 11 bases and J 3 bases; bases outside gene matches: 4. The CDR3 region is CACQRGGYNEQFF. As DNA, the CDR3 is TGTGCCTGTCAGCGGGGGGGCTACAATGAGCAGTTCTTC.

V usage is TRBV27 and J usage is TRBJ2-7; 10 nucleotides line up with TRBD2. CDR3 length: 14 residues. Germline V gives CDR1 MNHEY, CDR2 SMNVEV (reference sequence). The V and J ends lost 3 bases and 9 bases, in that order; junction bases with no gene match: 8. The CDR3 region is CASSFTLAGAVQYF. In DNA, the CDR3 is TGTGCCAGCAGTTTCACCCTAGCGGGAGCGGTGCAGTACTTC.

Here the CDR3 DNA reads TGTGCCAGCAGTGCCTCACTAGCAAGGGAGCAGTTCTTC. This translates into CASSASLAREQFF. V and J are TRBV25-1 and TRBJ2-1; tentatively, D is TRBD2 (6 bases). Per the germline V gene, CDR1 is MGHDK and CDR2 is SYGVNS. The V end lost 4 bases, the J end lost 10 bases, and 14 bases lay between the germline ends. This CDR3 region has 13 residues.

The CDR3 DNA follows: TGTGCCAGCAGTTTAGCGGGGGGATGGAAGACCCAGTACTTC. Amino acids: CASSLAGGWKTQYF. V usage is TRBV6-5 and J usage is TRBJ2-5, with TRBD2 identical over 10 bases. Unmatched junction bases numbered 5, after V lost 4 bases and J lost 6 bases. This CDR3 has 14 residues. Germline CDR1 reads MNHEY; CDR2 reads SVGAGI.

This clone was detected only a few times. The rearrangement links TRBV6-1 to TRBJ2-7, with a possible D match to TRBD1 (6 bases). Trimming removed 6 bases from V and 4 bases from J, with 13 bases in between. The CDR3 is made up of 13 amino acids. Germline-derived CDR1 and CDR2 are MNHNS and SASEGT. In nucleotides, the CDR3 is TGTGCCAGCAGAACCTCAGGGGCATACGAGCAGTACTTC. It encodes CASRTSGAYEQYF.

This clone was seen more than once but under ten times. J is TRBJ2-7 and V is TRBV2; a weak D match, TRBD2 (6 bases). CDR1 is SNHLY and CDR2 is FYNNEI in the germline V gene. This CDR3 is built from 14 residues. The V end lost 7 bases, the J end lost 4 bases, and 17 bases lay between the germline ends. CDR3 nucleotide sequence: TGTGCCAGCAATTGGGGGACTTATGAGTACGAGCAGTACTTC. Its protein product is CASNWGTYEYEQYF.

The rearrangement links TRBV29-1 to TRBJ2-3, with 9 bases matching TRBD2. The CDR3 totals 12 residues. With V trimmed by 8 bases and J by 5 bases, 5 bases remained unmatched. Germline lookup yields CDR1 SQVTM and CDR2 ANQGSEA. CDR3 nucleotide sequence: TGCAGCTATATTAGCGGGGGAGATACGCAGTATTTT. As protein: CSYISGGDTQYF.

This clone was counted between two and nine times. The V and J genes are TRBV27 and TRBJ2-2; D possibly corresponds to TRBD2 (6 bases). CDR3 length: 13 amino acids. CDR1 MNHEY and CDR2 SMNVEV come from the germline V gene (reference sequence). Deletions cut 6 bases from V and 5 bases from J, with 10 bases between. The CDR3 DNA reads as TGTGCCAGCAGACAGACTAGAACCGGGGAGCTGTTTTTT. Translated: CASRQTRTGELFF.

This clone was observed a handful of times. V is TRBV6-5 and J is TRBJ1-1; a possible D gene is TRBD1 (5 bases). Germline V lookup: CDR1 MNHEY, CDR2 SVGAGI. The CDR3 length is 13 residues. The V and J ends lost 6 bases and 5 bases respectively, with 13 bases between them. The CDR3 reads CASRLGGGTEAFF. The CDR3 nucleotides read TGTGCCAGCAGGCTGGGGGGTGGGACTGAAGCTTTCTTT.

This clone was seen a few times. The chain uses TRBV7-8 and TRBJ2-5; D may be TRBD1 (6 bases). Germline lookup yields CDR1 SGHVS and CDR2 FQNEAQ. The germline V and J ends were trimmed by 2 bases and 5 bases, with 18 bases remaining between them. CDR3 length: 16 amino acids. The CDR3, as DNA: TGTGCCAGCAGCTTACCGCTGGGGGCCTTGGAGGAGACCCAGTACTTC. Amino acids: CASSLPLGALEETQYF.

This clone was observed a few times. The rearrangement uses TRBV6-5 and TRBJ2-1; TRBD2 agrees at 9 bases. Per germline, CDR1 MNHEY and CDR2 SVGAGI. The J segment lost 3 bases and the V segment lost 2 bases, leaving 5 bases of the junction unmatched. The CDR3 covers 16 residues. The CDR3 DNA reads as TGTGCCAGCAGTTACCCAGCGGGGGGCCACTACAATGAGCAGTTCTTC. Translated, it gives CASSYPAGGHYNEQFF.

This clone has just a few counts. V gene TRBV9 combines with J gene TRBJ2-1; 10 positions match TRBD2. Trimming cost V 3 bases and J 4 bases; bases outside gene matches: 4. The CDR3 covers 15 residues. Germline CDR1 is SGDLS and CDR2 is YYNGEE. CDR3 DNA sequence: TGTGCCAGCAGCGACGGACTAGCGGCTTACAATGAGCAGTTCTTC. It translates to CASSDGLAAYNEQFF. Full variable domain (outside the CDR3, taken from reference TRBV9 and TRBJ2-1): DSGVTQTPKHLITATGQRVTLRCSPRSGDLSVYWYQQSLDQGLQFLIQYYNGEERAKGNILERFSAQQFPDLHSELNLSSLELGDSALYFCASSDGLAAYNEQFFGPGTRLTVL.

The gene calls are TRBV4-1 and TRBJ2-1, with 7 positions matching TRBD2. Germline CDR1 reads MGHRA; CDR2 reads YSYEKL. V gave up 0 bases and J gave up 2 bases; unmatched junction bases: 4. This CDR3 is 16 amino acids long. Written as DNA, the CDR3 is TGCGCCAGCAGCCAAGAGACGCGGGAGACCTACAATGAGCAGTTCTTC. Protein product: CASSQETRETYNEQFF.